Presented here are 29 T cell receptor beta chains from one specimen sequenced in a study of blood T cell repertoires in COVID-19. Assay used: immunoSEQ multiplex PCR; TCRdb lists only in-frame clones, some missing. In the table there are roughly 99,000 clones, over 60% of which are singletons. The sequencing input was peripheral blood. The source is a man between 65 and 80 years old with acute or convalescent COVID-19.

J is TRBJ2-2 and V is TRBV7-8; the D gene is possibly TRBD2 (7 bases). Germline CDR1 SGHVS, CDR2 FQNEAQ. Trimming took 5 bases from V and 3 from J, leaving 13 bases between them. The CDR3 sequence is 15 residues long. The CDR3: CASSLGGLDTGELFF. CDR3 coding DNA: TGTGCCAGCAGCCTCGGGGGGCTCGACACCGGGGAGCTGTTTTTT.

At least ten counts were recorded for this clone. The chain couples TRBV5-1 to TRBJ2-1; D might be TRBD2 (5 bases). This CDR3 is 16 amino acids long. The V end was cut by 0 bases, the J end by 7 bases, with 17 bases between. Germline lookup yields CDR1 SGHRS and CDR2 YFSETQ. The CDR3 DNA follows: TGCGCCAGCAGCTTGGGGGGAGAGACAAGTGGGAATGAGCAGTTCTTC. Translation gives CASSLGGETSGNEQFF.

CDR3 DNA: TGTGCCAGTAGTCTCACTAGCGGGGCCACCGGGGAGCTGTTTTTT. Residues: CASSLTSGATGELFF. The gene calls are TRBV19 and TRBJ2-2, with 10 bases aligning to TRBD2. The CDR3 sequence is 15 residues long. Germline V gene sequence: CDR1 LNHDA, CDR2 SQIVND (reference sequence). V lost 5 bases, J lost 4 bases, and 4 bases stayed unmatched.

The V and J genes are TRBV5-5 and TRBJ1-1, with 7 positions matching TRBD1. Germline loops: CDR1 SGHKS, CDR2 YYEKEE (reference sequence). V trimming: 4 bases; J trimming: 3 bases; junction bases outside the gene matches: 6. The CDR3 contains 14 residues. The CDR3 nucleotides are TGTGCCAGCAGCAAGACAGGGCGAGACACTGAAGCTTTCTTT. As protein: CASSKTGRDTEAFF.

This clone has only a few counts. This chain connects TRBV5-4 to TRBJ1-2; D remains ambiguous. Germline assignment: CDR1 SGHNT and CDR2 YYREEE (reference sequence). CDR3 size: 14 residues. V was shortened by 7 bases and J by 4 bases, with 17 bases between the two germline ends. CDR3 residues: CASETSGGGYGYTF. The CDR3 DNA reads as TGTGCCAGCGAGACATCGGGTGGAGGCTATGGCTACACCTTC. Full variable domain (rest looked up from reference TRBV5-4 and TRBJ1-2): ETGVTQSPTHLIKTRGQQVTLRCSSQSGHNTVSWYQQALGQGPQFIFQYYREEENGRGNFPPRFSGLQFPNYSSELNVNALELDDSALYLCASETSGGGYGYTFGSGTRLTVV.

CDR3 sequence (DNA): TGTGCCAGCAGTTTGGGGGGGAACACTGAAGCTTTCTTT. This encodes CASSLGGNTEAFF. The chain is built from TRBV12-3 or TRBV12-4 and TRBJ1-1; maybe TRBD1 (5 bases). The CDR3 runs to 13 residues. Trimming left V 3 bases short and J 1 base short, with 6 bases between.

V gene TRBV29-1 combines with J gene TRBJ2-2; D possibly corresponds to TRBD2 (5 bases). This CDR3 is 13 amino acids long. Trimming took off 4 bases at V and 1 base at J, with 7 bases between the two ends. Per germline, CDR1 SQVTM and CDR2 ANQGSEA. CDR3 in amino acids: CSVGTRNTGELFF. CDR3 coding DNA: TGCAGCGTTGGAACTAGGAACACCGGGGAGCTGTTTTTT.

This clone turned up a few times. The chain couples TRBV14 to TRBJ1-5; D is ambiguous. The ends were cut back, 1 base at V and 2 bases at J, with 6 bases in the middle. CDR3 length: 14 residues. Per the germline V gene, CDR1 is SGHDN and CDR2 is FVKESK. This CDR3 is CASSQAGRNQPQHF. CDR3 bases: TGTGCCAGCAGCCAAGCTGGCCGCAATCAGCCCCAGCATTTT.

This chain joins TRBV5-1 and TRBJ1-5; a weak D match, TRBD1 (6 bases). Germline V lookup: CDR1 SGHRS, CDR2 YFSETQ. Trimming took off 0 bases at V and 5 bases at J, with 6 bases between the two ends. The CDR3 sequence is 13 residues long. CDR3 in DNA: TGCGCCAGCAGCTTGGGGACAGATCAGCCCCAGCATTTT. It is translated as CASSLGTDQPQHF.

In its sample, this clone was seen once. The rearrangement joins TRBV10-3 to TRBJ2-7; D possibly corresponds to TRBD2 (6 bases). Germline CDR1 and CDR2: ENHRY and SYGVKD. V lost 6 bases to trimming and J lost 5 bases, with 14 bases between them. The CDR3 runs 13 residues. CDR3 amino acids: CAISGAGRDEQYF. The DNA for the CDR3 is TGTGCCATCAGCGGGGCGGGGCGGGACGAGCAGTACTTC.

The chain combines TRBV2 with TRBJ2-7; D is possibly TRBD1 (5 bases). Trimming removed 5 bases at V and 6 bases at J, with 14 bases between. Per the germline V gene, CDR1 is SNHLY and CDR2 is FYNNEI. The length of the CDR3 is 13 residues. The CDR3 nucleotides are TGTGCCAGCAGTTATAGCAGGGATGGCGAGCAGTACTTC. Translating it yields CASSYSRDGEQYF.

The chain is built from TRBV7-3 and TRBJ1-1; TRBD1 is a possible D gene (5 bases). Germline loops: CDR1 SGHTA, CDR2 FQGTGA. The CDR3 consists of 14 residues. V was pared by 2 bases and J by 1 base, with 8 bases between. CDR3 nucleotides: TGTGCCAGCAGCTTAGGGGCCTCGAACACTGAAGCTTTCTTT. Amino acid sequence: CASSLGASNTEAFF.

The chain couples TRBV19 to TRBJ1-6; TRBD1 is a possible D gene (5 bases). The CDR3 length is 13 residues. V lost 5 bases, J lost 10 bases, and 12 bases lay in between. Germline loops: CDR1 LNHDA, CDR2 SQIVND (reference sequence). The DNA of the CDR3 is TGTGCCAGTAGTTCCCAGGGCGACTCACCCCTCCACTTT. Protein: CASSSQGDSPLHF. Full variable domain (missing parts from reference TRBV19 and TRBJ1-6): DGGITQSPKYLFRKEGQNVTLSCEQNLNHDAMYWYRQDPGQGLRLIYYSQIVNDFQKGDIAEGYSVSREKKESFPLTVTSAQKNPTAFYLCASSSQGDSPLHFGNGTRLTVT.

The V gene is TRBV19, the J gene TRBJ2-3; 9 bases are a match to TRBD2. The germline gives CDR1 LNHDA, CDR2 SQIVND (reference sequence). The trim removed 4 bases at V and 5 bases at J, leaving 4 bases unmatched. The CDR3 sequence is 14 residues long. The CDR3 DNA reads TGTGCCAGTAGTAGCGGGGGGGCTCGAGATACGCAGTATTTT. Translation: CASSSGGARDTQYF.

The chain recombines TRBV19 with TRBJ1-5; D is undetermined. Trimming took off 7 bases at V and 2 bases at J, with 21 bases between the two ends. Germline loops: CDR1 LNHDA, CDR2 SQIVND (reference sequence). The CDR3 length is 17 residues. Here the CDR3 DNA reads TGTGCCAGTACCAATAGTCAGAGGGCGACGGGCAATCAGCCCCAGCATTTT. Translated, it gives CASTNSQRATGNQPQHF. Full variable domain (missing parts from reference TRBV19 and TRBJ1-5): DGGITQSPKYLFRKEGQNVTLSCEQNLNHDAMYWYRQDPGQGLRLIYYSQIVNDFQKGDIAEGYSVSREKKESFPLTVTSAQKNPTAFYLCASTNSQRATGNQPQHFGDGTRLSIL.

V gene TRBV9 combines with J gene TRBJ2-1; 9 bases line up with TRBD2. V shed 1 base, J shed 5 bases, and the junction held 7 bases outside the gene matches. CDR1 and CDR2 (germline): SGDLS, YYNGEE. This CDR3 is built from 16 residues. The CDR3 loop reads CASSVRGAGGNNEQFF. CDR3 nucleotides: TGTGCCAGCAGCGTACGTGGAGCGGGGGGTAACAATGAGCAGTTCTTC.

The chain combines TRBV4-3 with TRBJ1-2, with TRBD1 matching 8 bases. Per germline, CDR1 LGHNA and CDR2 YSLEER. The CDR3 sequence is 14 residues long. V lost 4 bases to trimming and J lost 8 bases; unmatched junction nucleotides: 9. The CDR3 protein is CASSPRTGLGGYTF. The CDR3 DNA reads TGCGCCAGCAGCCCTCGGACAGGGTTAGGGGGCTACACCTTC.

The V gene is TRBV3-1 (or the pseudogene TRBV3-2), the J gene TRBJ1-2; tentative D call: TRBD1 (6 bases). CDR1 LGHDT and CDR2 YNNKEL come from the germline V gene (reference sequence). V gave up 4 bases and J gave up 1 base, with 13 bases separating them. The CDR3 spans 15 residues. The CDR3: CASSPTGNVNYGYTF. The CDR3 DNA is TGTGCCAGCAGCCCCACAGGGAATGTTAACTATGGCTACACCTTC.

The V call is TRBV6-5, the J call TRBJ2-1; D call uncertain. CDR3 length equals 12 residues. V was trimmed by 6 bases and J by 5 bases, leaving 8 bases between them. From germline, CDR1 is MNHEY and CDR2 SVGAGI. The CDR3 sequence is CASRPLNNEQFF. CDR3 nucleotides: TGTGCCAGCAGACCTCTAAACAATGAGCAGTTCTTC.

In its sample, this clone was seen a few times. The genes are TRBV9 and TRBJ2-3; 8 bases line up with TRBD2. V gave up 0 bases and J gave up 5 bases; unmatched junction bases: 5. The CDR3 loop spans 15 amino acids. Germline V lookup: CDR1 SGDLS, CDR2 YYNGEE. The CDR3 DNA sequence: TGTGCCAGCAGCGTAGAGGGACGGGGGGGAGATACGCAGTATTTT. It encodes CASSVEGRGGDTQYF.

CDR3: CAAGGTGELFF. In nucleotides, the CDR3 is TGTGCCGCAGGGGGGACCGGGGAGCTGTTTTTT. The chain is built from TRBV3-1 (or the pseudogene TRBV3-2) and TRBJ2-2, with D possibly being TRBD1 (7 bases). Germline values: CDR1 LGHDT, CDR2 YNNKEL (reference sequence). CDR3 size: 11 residues. Trimming pared 11 bases from V and 5 bases from J, leaving 9 bases between.

The V gene is TRBV4-3, the J gene TRBJ2-1; the D gene is possibly TRBD2 (6 bases). Trimming stripped 2 bases from V and 5 bases from J, with 19 bases between. The CDR3 extends over 17 amino acids. Germline values: CDR1 LGHNA, CDR2 YSLEER. CDR3 DNA: TGCGCCAGCAGCCAAACGAGGGGCGGGGTCCGCAACAATGAGCAGTTCTTC. Amino acids: CASSQTRGGVRNNEQFF.

The CDR3 coding sequence is TGTGCCAGCAGCTACGACAGGGACTATAATTCACCCCTCCACTTT. It specifies CASSYDRDYNSPLHF. J is TRBJ1-6 and V is TRBV7-6; 7 nucleotides line up with TRBD1. From germline, CDR1 is SGHVS and CDR2 FNYEAQ. CDR3 length equals 15 residues. The V gene end was trimmed by 4 bases and the J gene end by 3 bases; junction bases not matched to a gene: 3.

This clone showed up just a few times. The CDR3 DNA reads as TGTGCCATCACCCAGCGGGGGGCCTCCTCGGAGAATGAGCAGTTCTTC. It yields the protein CAITQRGASSENEQFF. The V gene is TRBV10-3, the J gene TRBJ2-1; TRBD2 matches 9 bases. The CDR3 has 16 amino acids. Per the germline V gene, CDR1 is ENHRY and CDR2 is SYGVKD. V was pared by 7 bases and J by 7 bases, with 14 bases of the junction left unmatched.

The V and J genes are TRBV5-1 and TRBJ1-1, with D uncertain. Germline V gene sequence: CDR1 SGHRS, CDR2 YFSETQ. V was pared by 2 bases and J by 3 bases, with 11 bases between. The CDR3 covers 14 residues. CDR3 sequence reads: CASSFGSGYTEAFF. The CDR3 DNA reads as TGCGCCAGCAGCTTTGGCAGCGGATACACTGAAGCTTTCTTT.

This clone was seen more than once but under ten times. V gene TRBV2 combines with J gene TRBJ1-1; D gene ambiguous. This CDR3 is built from 13 residues. Per the germline V gene, CDR1 is SNHLY and CDR2 is FYNNEI. Trimming stripped 4 bases from V and 2 bases from J, with 8 bases between. The CDR3 region is CASSVRQNTEAFF. CDR3 nucleotide sequence: TGTGCCAGCAGTGTGAGGCAAAACACTGAAGCTTTCTTT.

V and J are TRBV4-1 and TRBJ1-4; tentatively, D is TRBD1 (5 bases). V was cut by 0 bases and J by 10 bases, with 12 bases left in between. This CDR3 region has 14 residues. Looked up from germline, CDR1 is MGHRA and CDR2 is YSYEKL. In nucleotides, the CDR3 is TGCGCCAGCAGCCAAGATCATCCAGGGCGAAAACTGTTTTTT. Translating it yields CASSQDHPGRKLFF.

The chain has TRBV10-3 and TRBJ2-5, with 7 positions matching TRBD1. Trimming at V came to 2 bases and at J to 4 bases, leaving 7 bases not matched to a gene. There are 15 residues in the CDR3. Germline loops: CDR1 ENHRY, CDR2 SYGVKD. The CDR3 DNA follows: TGTGCCATCAGTGAGCAGCAGGGGGTGGGAGAGACCCAGTACTTC. The encoded protein is CAISEQQGVGETQYF.

The chain recombines TRBV24-1 with TRBJ2-2, with a tentative D call TRBD1 (6 bases). Germline loops: CDR1 KGHDR, CDR2 SFDVKD. The CDR3 runs 15 residues. The germline V and J ends were trimmed by 7 bases and 1 base, with 12 bases remaining between them. The CDR3 region is CATSKSRGNTGELFF. The CDR3 bases are TGTGCCACCAGCAAAAGCAGGGGGAACACCGGGGAGCTGTTTTTT.